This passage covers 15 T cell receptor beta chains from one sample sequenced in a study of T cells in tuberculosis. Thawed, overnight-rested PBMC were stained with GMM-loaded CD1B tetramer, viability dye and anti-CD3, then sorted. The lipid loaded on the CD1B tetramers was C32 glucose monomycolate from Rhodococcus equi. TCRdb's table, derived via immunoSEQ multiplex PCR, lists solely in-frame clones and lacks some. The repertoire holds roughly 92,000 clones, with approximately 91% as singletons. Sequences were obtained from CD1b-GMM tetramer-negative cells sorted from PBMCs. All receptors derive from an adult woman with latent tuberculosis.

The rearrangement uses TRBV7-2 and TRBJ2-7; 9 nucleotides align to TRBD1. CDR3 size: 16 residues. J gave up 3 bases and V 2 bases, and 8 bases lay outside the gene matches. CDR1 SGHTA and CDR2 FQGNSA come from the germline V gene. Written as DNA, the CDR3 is TGTGCCAGCAGCTTACCCCCCGGGACAGGGATCTACGAGCAGTACTTC. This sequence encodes CASSLPPGTGIYEQYF.

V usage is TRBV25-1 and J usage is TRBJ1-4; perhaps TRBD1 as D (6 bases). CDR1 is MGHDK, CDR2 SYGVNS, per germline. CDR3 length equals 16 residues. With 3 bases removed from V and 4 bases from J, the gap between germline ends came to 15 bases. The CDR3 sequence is CASSEPQGFFNEKLFF. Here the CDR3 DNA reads TGTGCCAGCAGTGAGCCTCAGGGGTTCTTTAATGAAAAACTGTTTTTT.

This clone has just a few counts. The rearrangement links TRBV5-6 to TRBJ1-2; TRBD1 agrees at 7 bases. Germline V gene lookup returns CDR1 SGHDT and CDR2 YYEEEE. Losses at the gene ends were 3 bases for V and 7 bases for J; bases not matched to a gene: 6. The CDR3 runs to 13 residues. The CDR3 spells CASSSTGRSGYTF. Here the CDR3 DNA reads TGTGCCAGCAGCTCGACAGGGAGGAGTGGCTACACCTTC. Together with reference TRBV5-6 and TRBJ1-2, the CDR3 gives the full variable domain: DAGVTQSPTHLIKTRGQQVTLRCSPKSGHDTVSWYQQALGQGPQFIFQYYEEEERQRGNFPDRFSGHQFPNYSSELNVNALLLGDSALYLCASSSTGRSGYTFGSGTRLTVV.

The CDR3 nucleotides read TGCGCCAGCAGCCCCACTACCACTAGAACAATCACCGGGGAGCTGTTTTTT. Translating gives CASSPTTTRTITGELFF. The V call is TRBV5-1, the J call TRBJ2-2; the D gene is possibly TRBD2 (5 bases). The germline V and J ends were trimmed by 4 bases and 4 bases, with 20 bases remaining between them. Germline V CDR1 and CDR2: SGHRS, YFSETQ. CDR3 length: 17 amino acids.

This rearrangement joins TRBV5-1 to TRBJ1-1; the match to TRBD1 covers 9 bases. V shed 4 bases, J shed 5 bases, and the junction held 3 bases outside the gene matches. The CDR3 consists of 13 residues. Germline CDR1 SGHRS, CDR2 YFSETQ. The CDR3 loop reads CASSLTGGTEAFF. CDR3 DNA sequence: TGCGCCAGCAGCCTGACAGGGGGAACTGAAGCTTTCTTT.

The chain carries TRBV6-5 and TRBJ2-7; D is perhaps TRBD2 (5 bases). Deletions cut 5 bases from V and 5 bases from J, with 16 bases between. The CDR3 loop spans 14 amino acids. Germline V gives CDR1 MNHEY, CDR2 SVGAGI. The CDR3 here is CASSTTRGFDEQYF. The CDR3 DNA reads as TGTGCCAGCAGTACGACCCGCGGGTTCGACGAGCAGTACTTC.

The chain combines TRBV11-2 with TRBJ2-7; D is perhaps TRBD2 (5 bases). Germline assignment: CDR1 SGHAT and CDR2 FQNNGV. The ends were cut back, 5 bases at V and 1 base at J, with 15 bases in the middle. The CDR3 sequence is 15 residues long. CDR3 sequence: CASSPSGITSYEQYF. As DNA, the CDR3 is TGTGCCAGCAGCCCCTCCGGGATTACTTCCTACGAGCAGTACTTC.

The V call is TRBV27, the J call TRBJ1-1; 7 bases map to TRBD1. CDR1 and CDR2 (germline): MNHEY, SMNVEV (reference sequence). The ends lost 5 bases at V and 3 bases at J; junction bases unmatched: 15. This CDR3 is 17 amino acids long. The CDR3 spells CASSLRGAAPGDTEAFF. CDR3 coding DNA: TGTGCCAGCAGTCTCAGGGGGGCTGCGCCGGGGGACACTGAAGCTTTCTTT.

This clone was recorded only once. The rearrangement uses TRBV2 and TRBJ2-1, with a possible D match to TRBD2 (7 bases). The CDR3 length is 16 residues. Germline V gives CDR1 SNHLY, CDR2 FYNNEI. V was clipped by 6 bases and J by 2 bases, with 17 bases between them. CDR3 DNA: TGTGCCAGCAGGACCCCGCGGGGGCAGGCCTACAATGAGCAGTTCTTC. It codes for CASRTPRGQAYNEQFF.

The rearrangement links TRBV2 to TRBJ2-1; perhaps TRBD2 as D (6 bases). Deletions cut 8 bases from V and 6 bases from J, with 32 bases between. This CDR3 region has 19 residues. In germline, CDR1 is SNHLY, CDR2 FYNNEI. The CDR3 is CASWGRPSSAPEAGNEQFF. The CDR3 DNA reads TGTGCCAGCTGGGGACGGCCCTCTAGCGCCCCAGAGGCGGGCAATGAGCAGTTCTTC. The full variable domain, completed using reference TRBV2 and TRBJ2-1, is EPEVTQTPSHQVTQMGQEVILRCVPISNHLYFYWYRQILGQKVEFLVSFYNNEISEKSEIFDDQFSVERPDGSNFTLKIRSTKLEDSAMYFCASWGRPSSAPEAGNEQFFGPGTRLTVL.

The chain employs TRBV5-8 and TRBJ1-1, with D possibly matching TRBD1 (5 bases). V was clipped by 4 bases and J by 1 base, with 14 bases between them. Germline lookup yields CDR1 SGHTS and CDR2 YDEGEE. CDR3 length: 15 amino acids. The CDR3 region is CASSPPRGGNTEAFF. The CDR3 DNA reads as TGTGCCAGCAGCCCGCCCCGCGGGGGGAACACTGAAGCTTTCTTT.

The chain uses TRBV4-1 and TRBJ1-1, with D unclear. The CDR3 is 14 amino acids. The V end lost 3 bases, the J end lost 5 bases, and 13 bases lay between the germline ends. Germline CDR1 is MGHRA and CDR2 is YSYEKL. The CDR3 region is CASSHVGGRTEAFF. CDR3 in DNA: TGCGCCAGCAGCCATGTCGGTGGGAGGACTGAAGCTTTCTTT.

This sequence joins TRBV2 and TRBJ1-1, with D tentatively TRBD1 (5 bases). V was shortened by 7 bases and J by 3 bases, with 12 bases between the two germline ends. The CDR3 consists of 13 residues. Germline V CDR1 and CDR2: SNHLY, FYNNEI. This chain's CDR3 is CASISGGYTEAFF. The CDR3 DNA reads TGTGCCAGCATTTCTGGGGGGTACACTGAAGCTTTCTTT.

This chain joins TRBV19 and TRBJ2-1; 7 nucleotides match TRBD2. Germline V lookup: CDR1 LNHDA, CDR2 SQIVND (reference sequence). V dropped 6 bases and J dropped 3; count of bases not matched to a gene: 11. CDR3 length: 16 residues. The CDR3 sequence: CASRGEGLLLYNEQFF. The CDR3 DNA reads TGTGCCAGTAGGGGGGAGGGACTACTCCTCTACAATGAGCAGTTCTTC.

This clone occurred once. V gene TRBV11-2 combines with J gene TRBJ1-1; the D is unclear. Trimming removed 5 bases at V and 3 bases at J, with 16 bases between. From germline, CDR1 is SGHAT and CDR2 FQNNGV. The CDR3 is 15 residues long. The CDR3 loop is CASSRRTDGDTEAFF. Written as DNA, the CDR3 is TGTGCCAGCAGCCGAAGAACAGACGGGGACACTGAAGCTTTCTTT.